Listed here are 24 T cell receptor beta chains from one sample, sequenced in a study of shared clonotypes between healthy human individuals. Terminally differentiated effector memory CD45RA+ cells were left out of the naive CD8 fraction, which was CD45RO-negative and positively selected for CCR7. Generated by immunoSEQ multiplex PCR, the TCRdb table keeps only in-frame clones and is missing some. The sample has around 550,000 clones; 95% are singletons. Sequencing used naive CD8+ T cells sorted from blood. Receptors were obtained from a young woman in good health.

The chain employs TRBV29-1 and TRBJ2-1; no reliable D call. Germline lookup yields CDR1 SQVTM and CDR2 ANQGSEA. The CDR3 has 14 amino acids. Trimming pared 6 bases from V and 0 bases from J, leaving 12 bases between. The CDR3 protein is CSVRLPDSYNEQFF. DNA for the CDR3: TGCAGCGTAAGACTGCCGGACTCCTACAATGAGCAGTTCTTC.

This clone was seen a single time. This CDR3 is CAISASDGTSNTGELFF. The CDR3 DNA is TGTGCCATCAGTGCCTCGGACGGAACTTCGAACACCGGGGAGCTGTTTTTT. V and J are TRBV10-3 and TRBJ2-2; D not certain. Trimming stripped 4 bases from V and 0 bases from J, with 15 bases between. CDR3 length: 17 residues. CDR1 ENHRY and CDR2 SYGVKD come from the germline V gene.

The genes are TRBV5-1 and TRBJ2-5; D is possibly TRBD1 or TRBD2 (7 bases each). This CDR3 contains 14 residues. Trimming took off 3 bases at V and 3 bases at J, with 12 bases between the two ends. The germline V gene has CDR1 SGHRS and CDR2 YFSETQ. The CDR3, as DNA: TGCGCCAGCAGCTGGGAGGGGACAGAAGAGACCCAGTACTTC. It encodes CASSWEGTEETQYF. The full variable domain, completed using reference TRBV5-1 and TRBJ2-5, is KAGVTQTPRYLIKTRGQQVTLSCSPISGHRSVSWYQQTPGQGLQFLFEYFSETQRNKGNFPGRFSGRQFSNSRSEMNVSTLELGDSALYLCASSWEGTEETQYFGPGTRLLVL.

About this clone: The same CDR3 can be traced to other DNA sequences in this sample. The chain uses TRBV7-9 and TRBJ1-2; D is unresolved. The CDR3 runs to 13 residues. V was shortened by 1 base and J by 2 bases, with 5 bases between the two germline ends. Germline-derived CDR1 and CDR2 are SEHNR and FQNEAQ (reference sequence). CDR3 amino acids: CASSLDSNYGYTF. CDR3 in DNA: TGTGCCAGCAGCTTAGACAGCAACTATGGCTACACCTTC.

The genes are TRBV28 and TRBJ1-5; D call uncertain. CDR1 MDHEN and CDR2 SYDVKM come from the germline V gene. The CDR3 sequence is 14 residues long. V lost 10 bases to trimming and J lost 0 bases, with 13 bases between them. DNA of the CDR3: TGTGCCACCTCGCCCCGTAATAGCAATCAGCCCCAGCATTTT. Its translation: CATSPRNSNQPQHF. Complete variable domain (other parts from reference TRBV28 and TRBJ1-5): DVKVTQSSRYLVKRTGEKVFLECVQDMDHENMFWYRQDPGLGLRLIYFSYDVKMKEKGDIPEGYSVSREKKERFSLILESASTNQTSMYLCATSPRNSNQPQHFGDGTRLSIL.

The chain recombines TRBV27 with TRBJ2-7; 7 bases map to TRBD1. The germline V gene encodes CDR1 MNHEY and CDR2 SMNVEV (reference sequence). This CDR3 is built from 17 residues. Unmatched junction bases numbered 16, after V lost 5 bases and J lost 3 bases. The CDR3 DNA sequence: TGTGCCAGCAGTCCAGATTCGGGGACAGCTACGCTCTACGAGCAGTACTTC. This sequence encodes CASSPDSGTATLYEQYF.

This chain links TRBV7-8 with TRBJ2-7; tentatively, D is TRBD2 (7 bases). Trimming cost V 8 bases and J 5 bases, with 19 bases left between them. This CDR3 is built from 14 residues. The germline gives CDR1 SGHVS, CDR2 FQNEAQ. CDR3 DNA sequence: TGTGCCAGCGGGGCTGATCGGGGGGCCAACGAGCAGTACTTC. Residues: CASGADRGANEQYF. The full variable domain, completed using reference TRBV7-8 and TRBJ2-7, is GAGVSQSPRYKVAKRGQDVALRCDPISGHVSLFWYQQALGQGPEFLTYFQNEAQLDKSGLPSDRFFAERPEGSVSTLKIQRTQQEDSAVYLCASGADRGANEQYFGPGTRLTVT.

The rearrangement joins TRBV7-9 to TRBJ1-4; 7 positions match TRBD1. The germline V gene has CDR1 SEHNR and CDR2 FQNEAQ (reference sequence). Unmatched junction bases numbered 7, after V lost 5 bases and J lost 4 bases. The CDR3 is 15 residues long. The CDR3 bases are TGTGCCAGCAGCACTCCGGGACAGATTAATGAAAAACTGTTTTTT. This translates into CASSTPGQINEKLFF.

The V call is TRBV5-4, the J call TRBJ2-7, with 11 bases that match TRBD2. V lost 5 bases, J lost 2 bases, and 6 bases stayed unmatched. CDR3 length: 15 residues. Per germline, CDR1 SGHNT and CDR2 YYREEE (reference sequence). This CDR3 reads CASSPTSGGPYEQYF. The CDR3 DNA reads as TGTGCCAGCAGTCCCACTAGCGGGGGACCCTACGAGCAGTACTTC.

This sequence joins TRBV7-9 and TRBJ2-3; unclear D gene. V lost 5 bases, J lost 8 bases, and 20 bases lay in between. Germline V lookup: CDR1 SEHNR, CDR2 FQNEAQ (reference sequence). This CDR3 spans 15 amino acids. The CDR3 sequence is CASSPEGADPPTQYF. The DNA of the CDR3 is TGTGCCAGCAGCCCGGAAGGCGCAGACCCGCCTACGCAGTATTTT. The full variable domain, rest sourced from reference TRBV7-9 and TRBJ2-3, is DTGVSQNPRHKITKRGQNVTFRCDPISEHNRLYWYRQTLGQGPEFLTYFQNEAQLEKSRLLSDRFSAERPKGSFSTLEIQRTEQGDSAMYLCASSPEGADPPTQYFGPGTRLTVL.

This chain's CDR3 is CASSLGRVLSGEQYF. CDR3 coding DNA: TGTGCCAGCAGTTTGGGCAGGGTGCTGAGCGGGGAGCAGTACTTC. The chain recombines TRBV28 with TRBJ2-7; TRBD2 is a possible D gene (6 bases). The germline gives CDR1 MDHEN, CDR2 SYDVKM. There are 15 residues in the CDR3. The germline V and J ends were trimmed by 3 bases and 7 bases, with 19 bases remaining between them.

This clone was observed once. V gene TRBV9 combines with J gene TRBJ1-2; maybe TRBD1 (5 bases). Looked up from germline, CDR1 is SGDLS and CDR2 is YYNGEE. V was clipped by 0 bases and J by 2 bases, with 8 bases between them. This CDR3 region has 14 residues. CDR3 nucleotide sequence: TGTGCCAGCAGCGTAGGGAAGGGGAACTATGGCTACACCTTC. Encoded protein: CASSVGKGNYGYTF. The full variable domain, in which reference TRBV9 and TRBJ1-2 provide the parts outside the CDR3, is DSGVTQTPKHLITATGQRVTLRCSPRSGDLSVYWYQQSLDQGLQFLIQYYNGEERAKGNILERFSAQQFPDLHSELNLSSLELGDSALYFCASSVGKGNYGYTFGSGTRLTVV.

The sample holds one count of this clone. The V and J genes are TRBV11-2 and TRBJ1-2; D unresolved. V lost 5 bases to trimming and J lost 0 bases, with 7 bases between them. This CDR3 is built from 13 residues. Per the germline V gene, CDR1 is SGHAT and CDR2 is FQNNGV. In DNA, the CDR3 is TGTGCCAGCAGCACAACCTCTAACTATGGCTACACCTTC. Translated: CASSTTSNYGYTF.

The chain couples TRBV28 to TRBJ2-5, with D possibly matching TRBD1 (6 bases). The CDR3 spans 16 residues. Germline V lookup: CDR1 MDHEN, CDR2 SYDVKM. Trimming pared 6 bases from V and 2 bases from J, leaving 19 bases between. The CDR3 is CASSFPRTDAQETQYF. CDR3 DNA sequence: TGTGCCAGCAGCTTCCCGAGGACAGATGCACAAGAGACCCAGTACTTC.

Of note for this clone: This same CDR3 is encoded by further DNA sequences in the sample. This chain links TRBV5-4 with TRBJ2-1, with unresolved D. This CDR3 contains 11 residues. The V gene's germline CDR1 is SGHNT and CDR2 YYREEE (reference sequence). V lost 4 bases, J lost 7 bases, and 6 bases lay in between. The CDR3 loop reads CASSLSNEQFF. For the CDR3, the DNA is TGTGCCAGCAGCCTATCTAATGAGCAGTTCTTC.

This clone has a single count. The chain's CDR3 is CASSQGRGPSETQYF. CDR3 DNA: TGTGCCAGCAGCCAAGGGAGGGGGCCCTCGGAGACCCAGTACTTC. The J gene is TRBJ2-5, the V gene TRBV14; D is perhaps TRBD1 (7 bases). The V end lost 1 base, the J end lost 5 bases, and 14 bases lay between the germline ends. The germline V gene has CDR1 SGHDN and CDR2 FVKESK. The length of the CDR3 is 15 residues.

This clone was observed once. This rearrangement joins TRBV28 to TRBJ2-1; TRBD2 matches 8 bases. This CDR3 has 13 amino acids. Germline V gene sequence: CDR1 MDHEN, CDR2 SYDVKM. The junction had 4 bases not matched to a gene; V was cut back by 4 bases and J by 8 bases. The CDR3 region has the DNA TGTGCCAGCAGTTGGTCTAGCGGGTATGAGCAGTTCTTC. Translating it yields CASSWSSGYEQFF.

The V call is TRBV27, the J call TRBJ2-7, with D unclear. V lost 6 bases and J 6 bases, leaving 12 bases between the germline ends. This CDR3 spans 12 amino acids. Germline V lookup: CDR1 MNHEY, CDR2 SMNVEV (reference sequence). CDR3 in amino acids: CASRIGNGEQYF. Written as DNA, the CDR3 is TGTGCCAGCAGAATTGGGAACGGCGAGCAGTACTTC.

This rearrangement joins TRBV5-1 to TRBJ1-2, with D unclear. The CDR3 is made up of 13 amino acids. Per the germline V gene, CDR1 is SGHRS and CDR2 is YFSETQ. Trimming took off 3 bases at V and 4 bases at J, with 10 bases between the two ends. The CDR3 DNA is TGCGCCAGCAGCTCCCAGGCACCCTATGGCTACACCTTC. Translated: CASSSQAPYGYTF.

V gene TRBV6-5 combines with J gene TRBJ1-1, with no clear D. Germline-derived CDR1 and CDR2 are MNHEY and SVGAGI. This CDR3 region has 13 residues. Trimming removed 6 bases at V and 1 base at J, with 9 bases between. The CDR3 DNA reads TGTGCCAGCAGACTCTCCGGGAACACTGAAGCTTTCTTT. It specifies CASRLSGNTEAFF.

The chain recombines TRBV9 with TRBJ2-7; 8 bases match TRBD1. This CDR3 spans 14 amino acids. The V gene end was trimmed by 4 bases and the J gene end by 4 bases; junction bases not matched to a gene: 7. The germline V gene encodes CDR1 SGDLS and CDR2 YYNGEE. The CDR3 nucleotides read TGTGCCAGCAGCACTGAGGACAGGGCTTACGAGCAGTACTTC. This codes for CASSTEDRAYEQYF.

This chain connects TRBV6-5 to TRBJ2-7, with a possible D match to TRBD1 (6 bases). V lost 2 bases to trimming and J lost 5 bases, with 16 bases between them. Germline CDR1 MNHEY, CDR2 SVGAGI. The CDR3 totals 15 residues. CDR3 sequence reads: CASSYRQGSMHEQYF. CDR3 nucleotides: TGTGCCAGCAGTTACAGGCAGGGGAGCATGCACGAGCAGTACTTC.

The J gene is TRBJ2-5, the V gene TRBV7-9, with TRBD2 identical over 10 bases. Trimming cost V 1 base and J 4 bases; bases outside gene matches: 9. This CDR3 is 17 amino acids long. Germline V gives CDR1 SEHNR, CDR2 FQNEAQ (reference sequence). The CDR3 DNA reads TGTGCCAGCAGCTTAGACCCTAGCGGGAGAGAACGAGAGACCCAGTACTTC. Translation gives CASSLDPSGRERETQYF.

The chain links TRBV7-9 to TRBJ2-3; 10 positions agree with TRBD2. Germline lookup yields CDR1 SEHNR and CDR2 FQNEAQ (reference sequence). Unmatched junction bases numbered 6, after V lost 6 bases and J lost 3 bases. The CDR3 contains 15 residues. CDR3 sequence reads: CASSRETSGTDTQYF. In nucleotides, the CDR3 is TGTGCCAGCAGTCGAGAGACTAGCGGGACAGATACGCAGTATTTT.